The clone carrying this TCR beta chain was counted many times. The antigen remains unidentified. This entry belongs to a study of spatial heterogeneity in lung cancer. The study, taken as a whole, reports: At tumor resection, ubiquitous expanded TCRs were detected in blood more often than later.

The time point was: blood at routine non-recurrence follow-up after resection. The study sequenced unsorted whole RNA from tumor, nontumor lung or frozen PBMC. TCRdb ran MiXCR on the 5' RACE reads and lists one entry per CDR3 protein. The sample includes roughly 99,000 distinct CDR3 sequences, roughly a fifth of them seen just once. In germline, CDR1 is SGHAT, CDR2 FQNNGV. The CDR3 is 17 amino acids. With 1 base clipped from V and 4 bases from J, the junction kept 8 bases outside the gene matches. The rearrangement uses TRBV11-2 and TRBJ2-1, with TRBD2 identical over 9 bases. The specimen comprised PBMCs, sampled at follow-up. The origin of this receptor is a male donor with early-stage non-small cell lung cancer. The CDR3 coding sequence is TGTGCCAGCAGCTTAGTGGCTAGCGGGAAAAGGTACAATGAGCAGTTCTTC. Translated, it gives CASSLVASGKRYNEQFF.